Listed below are T cell receptor beta chains from one sample, sequenced in a study of blood T cell repertoires in COVID-19. Using immunoSEQ multiplex PCR, the repertoire was profiled, and TCRdb retains in-frame clones only, with some absent. The profile shows a few hundred thousand clones, 85% of them singletons. Sequencing was carried out using PBMCs or T cells enriched from blood (not recorded which). The source of these receptors is a man in his forties who had recovered from COVID-19. The CDR3 runs from the conserved cysteine through the conserved F or W. D genes are given only for firm matches. Part of the rows lack a size; the others show once, few, many or a class for expanded clones.

D	V	size	J	CDR3	DNA
TRBD1	TRBV6-6	once	TRBJ1-1	CASSVTGEAFF	TGTGCCAGCAGTGTGACAGGGGAAGCTTTCTTT
TRBD1	TRBV5-1	-	TRBJ2-5	CASSLGTGEGTQYF	TGCGCCAGCAGCTTGGGGACAGGGGAAGGGACCCAGTACTTC
TRBD2	TRBV27	-	TRBJ2-5	CASSSPGTSGQETQYF	TGTGCCAGCAGCTCCCCCGGGACTAGCGGACAAGAGACCCAGTACTTC
-	TRBV29-1	-	TRBJ1-1	CSVAGWTEAFF	TGCAGCGTTGCAGGTTGGACTGAAGCTTTCTTT
-	TRBV28	-	TRBJ1-1	CASRQGFASPYPHFF	TGTGCCAGCAGACAGGGATTTGCATCACCTTACCCCCATTTCTTT
-	TRBV7-9	-	TRBJ2-1	CASSPWAGERNEQFF	TGTGCCAGCAGCCCCTGGGCAGGGGAACGGAATGAGCAGTTCTTC
-	TRBV7-9	-	TRBJ1-1	CASSSATGMNTEAFF	TGTGCCAGCAGCTCGGCGACGGGGATGAACACTGAAGCTTTCTTT
TRBD2	TRBV14	few	TRBJ2-2	CASSSLAGTGELFF	TGTGCCAGCAGCTCTCTAGCGGGAACCGGGGAGCTGTTTTTT
TRBD1	TRBV11-3	-	TRBJ2-1	CASSLDRDSSYNEQFF	TGTGCCAGCAGCTTGGACCGGGACAGCTCCTACAATGAGCAGTTCTTC
-	TRBV27	-	TRBJ2-7	CASSLTGYEQYF	TGTGCCAGCAGCCTAACAGGATACGAGCAGTACTTC
-	TRBV5-1	-	TRBJ1-6	CASPQDVAPLHF	TGCGCCAGTCCCCAGGATGTTGCACCCCTCCACTTT
-	TRBV20-1	-	TRBJ1-2	CSASQDYGYTF	TGCAGTGCTAGCCAGGACTATGGCTACACCTTC
TRBD2	TRBV19	-	TRBJ2-1	CASSMGSLAGWNEQFF	TGTGCCAGTAGTATGGGTTCACTAGCGGGATGGAATGAGCAGTTCTTC
TRBD1	TRBV11-3	-	TRBJ1-2	CASSLDGGQDNGYTF	TGTGCCAGCAGCTTAGATGGGGGACAGGACAATGGCTACACCTTC
TRBD1	TRBV4-3	-	TRBJ2-7	CASSQDTGAPYEQYF	TGCGCCAGCAGCCAAGATACAGGGGCGCCCTACGAGCAGTACTTC
TRBD1	TRBV28	-	TRBJ1-6	CASVYRDRGFSPLHF	TGTGCCAGCGTTTACCGGGACAGGGGATTTTCACCCCTCCACTTT
-	TRBV28	-	TRBJ1-1	CASKVATNTEAFF	TGTGCCAGCAAGGTAGCCACGAACACTGAAGCTTTCTTT
-	TRBV25-1	-	TRBJ2-1	CASSEPKYNEQFF	TGTGCCAGCAGTGAGCCTAAGTACAATGAGCAGTTCTTC
TRBD2	TRBV3-1/TRBV3-2	-	TRBJ2-7	CASSLTSGTREQYF	TGTGCCAGCAGCCTTACTAGCGGGACTCGTGAGCAGTACTTC
TRBD1	TRBV10-3	-	TRBJ2-7	CAISESRGSSRGYEQYF	TGTGCCATCAGTGAGTCGAGGGGCTCCTCCAGGGGGTACGAGCAGTACTTC
TRBD1	TRBV5-4	-	TRBJ1-3	CASAQGGASGNTIYF	TGTGCCAGCGCGCAGGGGGGCGCATCTGGAAACACCATATATTTT
TRBD1	TRBV7-9	once	TRBJ2-7	CASSSRGQIVGEQYF	TGTGCCAGCAGCTCAAGGGGACAGATAGTAGGCGAGCAGTACTTC
-	TRBV30	once	TRBJ1-4	CAWSVQVQANEKLFF	TGTGCCTGGAGTGTACAAGTACAGGCAAATGAAAAACTGTTTTTT
TRBD2	TRBV28	once	TRBJ2-7	CASSLGGRSYEQYF	TGTGCCAGCAGTTTAGGCGGGAGGTCTTACGAGCAGTACTTC
TRBD1	TRBV5-4	-	TRBJ1-2	CASSWDRTNYGYTF	TGTGCCAGCAGCTGGGACAGAACTAACTATGGCTACACCTTC
-	TRBV11-1	-	TRBJ2-1	CASSRLAGASYNEQFF	TGTGCCAGCAGTCGTCTGGCGGGCGCCTCCTACAATGAGCAGTTCTTC